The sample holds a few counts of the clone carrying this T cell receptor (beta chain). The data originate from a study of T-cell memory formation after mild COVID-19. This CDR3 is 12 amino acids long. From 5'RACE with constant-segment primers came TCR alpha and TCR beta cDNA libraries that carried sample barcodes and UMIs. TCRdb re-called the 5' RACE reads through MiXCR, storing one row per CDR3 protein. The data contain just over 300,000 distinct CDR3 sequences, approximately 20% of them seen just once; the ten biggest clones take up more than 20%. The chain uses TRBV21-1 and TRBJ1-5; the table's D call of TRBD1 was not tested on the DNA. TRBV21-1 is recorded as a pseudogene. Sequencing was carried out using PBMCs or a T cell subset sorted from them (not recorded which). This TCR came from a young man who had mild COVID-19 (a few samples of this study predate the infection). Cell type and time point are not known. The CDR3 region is CASRSGHQPQHF. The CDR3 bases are TGTGCCAGCAGATCGGGGCACCAGCCCCAGCATTTT.